This T cell receptor beta chain was identified during a study of blood T cell repertoires in COVID-19. For the study at large: The United States, Italy and Spain supplied acute and convalescent COVID-19 samples. Nucleic acid was either cDNA or gDNA, and it came from T cells, B-cell-depleted T cells, or PBMCs.

The CDR3 runs to 17 residues. Germline CDR1 reads SGDLS; CDR2 reads YYNGEE. Trimming at V came to 3 bases and at J to 4 bases, leaving 13 bases not matched to a gene. In the original analysis: Estimation of nucleated cell counts was performed using reference gene primer amplification. Sequencing used immunoSEQ multiplex PCR; TCRdb keeps in-frame clones, though not all of them. Clone size and the V and J calls come from that table; the DNA yielded D and trimming. Here the sample spans under 75,000 clones, 75% to 90% being singletons. This receptor was identified in a man aged 50-60 years with active COVID-19. Sequencing input: peripheral blood. The rearrangement joins TRBV9 to TRBJ1-2, with 9 bases that match TRBD1. In nucleotides, the CDR3 is TGTGCCAGCAGCGGGGCCACAGGGGGCCATTTCAGCTATGGCTACACCTTC. This sequence encodes CASSGATGGHFSYGYTF.